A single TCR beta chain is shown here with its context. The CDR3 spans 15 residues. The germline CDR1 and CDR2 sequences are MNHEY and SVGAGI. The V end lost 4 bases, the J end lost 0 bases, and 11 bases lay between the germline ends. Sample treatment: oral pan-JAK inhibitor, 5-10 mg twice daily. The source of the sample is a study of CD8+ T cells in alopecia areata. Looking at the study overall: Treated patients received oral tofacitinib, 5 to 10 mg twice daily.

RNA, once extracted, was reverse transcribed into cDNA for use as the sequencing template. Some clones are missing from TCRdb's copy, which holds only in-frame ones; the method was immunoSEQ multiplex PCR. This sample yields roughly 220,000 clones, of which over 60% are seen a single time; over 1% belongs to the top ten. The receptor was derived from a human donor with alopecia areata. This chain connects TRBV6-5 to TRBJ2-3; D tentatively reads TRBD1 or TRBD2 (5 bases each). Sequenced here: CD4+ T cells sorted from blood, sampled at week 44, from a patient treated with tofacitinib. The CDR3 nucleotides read TGTGCCAGCAGTTCCCCTCGGGACAGCACAGATACGCAGTATTTT. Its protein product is CASSSPRDSTDTQYF.